A selection of T cell receptor beta chains follows, all from one sample in a study of cytomegalovirus exposure and HLA in healthy donors. Here immunoSEQ multiplex PCR was the method, and the copy in TCRdb shows in-frame clones only, minus some. The sample carries 120,000 or so clones, 85% to 90% recorded once. Sequencing was done on a sample of PBMCs. These receptors all come from a woman aged 18 to 35 in good health and CMV-seronegative. Each CDR3 is given with its conserved first and last residue. A D gene is named only where the DNA matches it firmly. Only some rows state a clone size, as once, few, many or a class for expanded clones.

TRBD1	TRBJ2-2	TRBV7-7	.	CASSPGQGASGELFF	TGTGCCAGCAGCCCGGGACAGGGGGCTTCCGGGGAGCTGTTTTTT
.	TRBJ1-2	TRBV27	.	CASSTDSYYGYTF	TGTGCCAGCAGTACGGACAGCTACTATGGCTACACCTTC
.	TRBJ2-5	TRBV25-1	.	CASSDSRSRGAQYF	TGTGCCAGCAGTGATTCGCGCAGCAGGGGGGCCCAGTACTTC
.	TRBJ2-1	TRBV5-4	.	CASSLVSDEQFF	TGTGCCAGCAGCTTGGTGAGCGATGAGCAGTTCTTC
.	TRBJ2-2	TRBV4-1	.	CASSPIRGGNGELFF	TGCGCCAGCAGCCCGATAAGGGGGGGAAACGGGGAGCTGTTTTTT
.	TRBJ1-1	TRBV29-1	.	CSVEFGDYSTEAFF	TGCAGCGTTGAGTTTGGGGACTATAGCACTGAAGCTTTCTTT
.	TRBJ1-1	TRBV30	.	CASDPGLNTEAFF	TGTGCCTCAGACCCAGGTCTGAACACTGAAGCTTTCTTT
.	TRBJ2-5	TRBV28	.	CASSLRTVFQETQYF	TGTGCCAGCAGTCTTCGGACAGTTTTCCAAGAGACCCAGTACTTC
.	TRBJ2-7	TRBV11-3	.	CASSLGATYEQYF	TGTGCCAGCAGCTTAGGAGCCACCTACGAGCAGTACTTC
.	TRBJ1-6	TRBV19	.	CASSLQSTTAYSPLHF	TGTGCCAGTAGTCTACAATCGACGACAGCTTATTCACCCCTCCACTTT
.	TRBJ2-7	TRBV6-1	.	CASSEATGPRRYEQYF	TGTGCCAGCAGTGAAGCGACAGGTCCTCGGAGGTACGAGCAGTACTTC
.	TRBJ1-6	TRBV28	.	CASRPSFGELRNSPLHF	TGTGCCAGCAGACCTAGTTTCGGGGAACTGAGAAATTCACCCCTCCACTTT
TRBD1	TRBJ2-7	TRBV28	.	CASRTGTGPEQYF	TGTGCCAGCAGGACCGGGACAGGGCCCGAGCAGTACTTC
.	TRBJ1-5	TRBV28	.	CASSLGLQGNQPQHF	TGTGCCAGCAGTTTAGGGCTACAGGGAAATCAGCCCCAGCATTTT
TRBD2	TRBJ2-7	TRBV5-1	.	CASSLTSGAEQYF	TGCGCCAGCAGCTTAACTAGCGGTGCGGAGCAGTACTTC
TRBD2	TRBJ2-7	TRBV5-6	once	CASSTRTSGPPHEQYF	TGTGCCAGCAGCACCAGGACTAGCGGACCCCCCCACGAGCAGTACTTC
TRBD1	TRBJ1-1	TRBV11-2	.	CASRRPGQGNTEAFF	TGTGCCAGCAGGCGACCGGGACAGGGAAACACTGAAGCTTTCTTT
TRBD1	TRBJ1-2	TRBV12-5	few	CASGPGQGLDGGYTF	TGTGCTAGTGGTCCGGGACAGGGCCTAGACGGTGGCTACACCTTC
TRBD2	TRBJ2-7	TRBV11-2	.	CASSPRTSGGYEQYF	TGTGCCAGCAGCCCGAGGACTAGCGGGGGCTACGAGCAGTACTTC
TRBD1	TRBJ2-7	TRBV7-2	.	CASSYGDRASYEQYF	TGTGCCAGCAGTTACGGGGACAGGGCATCCTACGAGCAGTACTTC
.	TRBJ2-2	TRBV30	.	CAWSVSLNTGELFF	TGTGCCTGGAGTGTTTCCCTGAACACCGGGGAGCTGTTTTTT
TRBD2	TRBJ2-1	TRBV9	.	CASSPSGGVDEQFF	TGTGCCAGCAGCCCTAGCGGGGGAGTGGATGAGCAGTTCTTC
TRBD1	TRBJ1-5	TRBV19	.	CASRGQGPRGNQPQHF	TGTGCCTCCCGGGGACAGGGACCCCGGGGCAATCAGCCCCAGCATTTT
.	TRBJ1-2	TRBV6-5	.	CASSGGAGYTF	TGTGCCAGCAGTGGGGGGGCAGGCTACACCTTC
.	TRBJ1-5	TRBV28	.	CASSPTGMTSNQPQHF	TGTGCCAGCAGTCCCACAGGGATGACTAGCAATCAGCCCCAGCATTTT
TRBD1	TRBJ2-7	TRBV6-1	.	CATWRGGLLEQYF	TGTGCCACCTGGAGAGGGGGCCTCCTCGAGCAGTACTTC
TRBD2	TRBJ2-5	TRBV7-8	.	CASSQAWVQRGIKETQYF	TGTGCCAGCAGCCAAGCTTGGGTCCAGCGGGGAATAAAAGAGACCCAGTACTTC
TRBD1	TRBJ2-3	TRBV5-1	.	CASSATGGWTDTQYF	TGCGCCAGCAGCGCGACAGGGGGTTGGACAGATACGCAGTATTTT
.	TRBJ1-1	TRBV18	.	CASSPSSLNTEAFF	TGTGCCAGCTCACCTAGCAGTCTGAACACTGAAGCTTTCTTT
.	TRBJ2-5	TRBV6-6	.	CASSRPPPRETQYF	TGTGCCAGCAGTAGACCCCCACCGCGGGAGACCCAGTACTTC
TRBD2	TRBJ2-1	TRBV4-2	.	CASSQELAGVFNEQFF	TGTGCCAGCAGCCAGGAACTAGCGGGAGTTTTCAATGAGCAGTTCTTC
.	TRBJ1-4	TRBV2	.	CAGSSEKLFF	TGTGCCGGTTCGAGTGAAAAACTGTTTTTT
TRBD1	TRBJ1-1	TRBV30	.	CAWSVGTGNTEAFF	TGTGCCTGGAGTGTAGGGACAGGGAACACTGAAGCTTTCTTT
.	TRBJ2-5	TRBV2	.	CASRATMVTYQETQYF	TGTGCCAGCAGGGCGACTATGGTGACATACCAAGAGACCCAGTACTTC
.	TRBJ2-1	TRBV30	.	CAWMDVGGNNEQFF	TGTGCCTGGATGGATGTGGGAGGAAACAATGAGCAGTTCTTC
.	TRBJ2-2	TRBV4-1	.	CASSRSYLGLLPGELFF	TGCGCCAGCAGCCGAAGTTATCTGGGGCTGCTCCCCGGGGAGCTGTTTTTT
.	TRBJ2-7	TRBV2	.	CASSPEPYEQYF	TGTGCCAGCTCGCCCGAGCCCTACGAGCAGTACTTC
TRBD2	TRBJ2-7	TRBV28	.	CASSPVTSGSYEQYF	TGTGCCAGCAGTCCCGTCACTAGCGGGAGCTACGAGCAGTACTTC
.	TRBJ1-1	TRBV13	.	CASSLDMNTEAFF	TGTGCCAGCAGCTTAGACATGAACACTGAAGCTTTCTTT
.	TRBJ1-4	TRBV5-5	.	CASSFSGATNEKLFF	TGTGCCAGCAGCTTTTCCGGGGCAACTAATGAAAAACTGTTTTTT
TRBD2	TRBJ2-7	TRBV5-1	.	CASSRSRGFYEQYF	TGCGCCAGCAGCCGATCGCGGGGGTTCTACGAGCAGTACTTC
TRBD1	TRBJ2-5	TRBV29-1	.	CSAHPTGGVGETQYF	TGCAGCGCACACCCGACAGGGGGCGTCGGAGAGACCCAGTACTTC
TRBD1	TRBJ1-1	TRBV5-5	.	CASSLGTGRTEAFF	TGTGCCAGCAGCTTGGGGACAGGGCGCACTGAAGCTTTCTTT
.	TRBJ1-3	TRBV19	once	CLRGQVSSGNTIYF	TGCCTGCGGGGGCAGGTAAGCTCTGGAAACACCATATATTTT
.	TRBJ2-5	TRBV7-2	.	CASSMGPQETQYF	TGTGCCAGCAGTATGGGGCCACAAGAGACCCAGTACTTC